The following is a TCR beta chain sequence with its context. CDR1 is LNHDA and CDR2 is SQIVND in the germline V gene (reference sequence). This CDR3 spans 14 amino acids. Trimming cost V 4 bases and J 4 bases, with 10 bases left between them. Clones were read by immunoSEQ multiplex PCR, and TCRdb kept only the in-frame ones, dropping some. The data show about 73,000 clones, with 80% to 90% seen just once and over 7.5% held by the top ten. The sample originates from a study of T cell responses to AZD1222 COVID-19 vaccine. The material sequenced was peripheral blood, taken 28 days after the second AZD1222 dose. This receptor was taken from an adult who received the AZD1222 COVID-19 vaccine. The chain joins TRBV19 to TRBJ1-4; D remains ambiguous. This chain's CDR3 is CASSTTGNNEKLFF. Here the CDR3 DNA reads TGTGCCAGTAGTACGACGGGTAATAATGAAAAACTGTTTTTT.